The subject of this entry is one T cell receptor (beta chain). One entry per CDR3 protein results from TCRdb running MiXCR on the 5' RACE reads. Of around 320,000 distinct CDR3 sequences listed, around 8.6% are singletons. This sample is drawn from a study of T cells after yellow fever vaccination. The germline V and J ends were trimmed by 1 base and 12 bases, with 16 bases remaining between them. The CDR3 runs 14 residues. CDR1 SGHTA and CDR2 FQGNSA come from the germline V gene. The genes are TRBV7-2 and TRBJ1-5; maybe TRBD1 (6 bases). Sequencing used CD4+ T cells sorted from PBMCs, obtained 5 days after the yellow fever booster vaccination. This sequence originates from a man younger than 35 who received the YFV17D yellow fever vaccine. The CDR3 sequence: CASSLEGGQSSQHF. The CDR3 DNA sequence: TGTGCCAGCAGCTTAGAGGGCGGACAGTCTAGCCAGCATTTT.